These 25 T cell receptor beta chains came from one sample sequenced in a study of response to subunit inactivated influenza vaccine. TCRdb ran MiXCR on the RT-PCR reads and lists one entry per CDR3 protein. This repertoire shows hundreds of thousands of distinct CDR3 sequences, 6% to 9% found once; its top ten account for roughly 13%. The sequences come from PBMCs from blood, collected less than 30 months after vaccination. The origin of the receptors is a man aged 50-75 years who received an inactivated influenza vaccine.

This clonotype has ten or more counts. The rearrangement joins TRBV4-2 to TRBJ2-5; 7 positions agree with TRBD1. This CDR3 spans 17 amino acids. With 0 bases clipped from V and 6 bases from J, the junction kept 13 bases outside the gene matches. Germline CDR1 is LGHNA and CDR2 is YNFKEQ. CDR3 sequence: CASSQDQIRDREKTQYF. CDR3 nucleotide sequence: TGTGCCAGCAGCCAAGATCAAATTAGAGACAGGGAAAAGACCCAGTACTTC.

This clonotype was counted many times. This rearrangement joins TRBV5-1 to TRBJ1-4; 7 bases are a match to TRBD1. Germline CDR1 reads SGHRS; CDR2 reads YFSETQ. The ends lost 4 bases at V and 0 bases at J; junction bases unmatched: 6. This CDR3 comprises 16 residues. The CDR3 nucleotides are TGCGCCAGCAGCGAAGGGACAGCCTCAACTAATGAAAAACTGTTTTTT. This sequence encodes CASSEGTASTNEKLFF.

J is TRBJ2-3 and V is TRBV20-1; D is unresolved. V gave up 3 bases and J gave up 5 bases, with 9 bases separating them. From germline, CDR1 is DFQATT and CDR2 SNEGSKA (reference sequence). The length of the CDR3 is 12 residues. CDR3 sequence (DNA): TGCAGTGCTAGCGACGTAGGAGATACGCAGTATTTT. Encoded protein: CSASDVGDTQYF.

The CDR3 DNA follows: TGTGCCACCACCAAGGACAACACAGATACGCAGTATTTT. It is translated as CATTKDNTDTQYF. J is TRBJ2-3 and V is TRBV6-2 or TRBV6-3; a possible D gene is TRBD1 (5 bases). V dropped 10 bases and J dropped 2 bases, with 13 bases sitting between them. Germline CDR1 MNHEY, CDR2 SVGEGT. This CDR3 spans 13 amino acids.

This clonotype has just a few counts. The rearrangement uses TRBV9 and TRBJ2-2; 12 bases match TRBD2. Germline trimming cut 4 bases from V and 3 bases from J; bases unmatched to any gene: 4. Germline lookup yields CDR1 SGDLS and CDR2 YYNGEE. The CDR3 covers 16 residues. The CDR3 DNA reads as TGTGCCAGCAGCTTGGGACTAGCGGGTTACACCGGGGAGCTGTTTTTT. It yields the protein CASSLGLAGYTGELFF.

Points on this clonotype: Since a much larger clone is just one base distant, this may be a read error. This chain uses TRBV11-2 with TRBJ2-3; no clear D gene. The V end lost 6 bases, the J end lost 5 bases, and 12 bases lay between the germline ends. The CDR3 sequence is 13 residues long. Per the germline V gene, CDR1 is SGHAT and CDR2 is FQNNGV. The CDR3 DNA is TGTGCCAGCAGTTTTCAGTGGATAGATACGCAGTATTTT. It codes for CASSFQWIDTQYF.

This clonotype was detected ten times or more. V and J are TRBV6-5 and TRBJ2-7; TRBD1 is a possible D gene (6 bases). This CDR3 spans 14 amino acids. Per the germline V gene, CDR1 is MNHEY and CDR2 is SVGAGI. Trimming took 2 bases from V and 4 from J, leaving 12 bases between them. The DNA of the CDR3 is TGTGCCAGCAGTTACCCGGGACAAGGGTACGAGCAGTACTTC. Its protein is CASSYPGQGYEQYF.

This clonotype was counted at least ten times. The CDR3 coding sequence is TGCAGCGTTGAACGACTCTTCAATGAGCAGTTCTTC. Translated, it gives CSVERLFNEQFF. The chain links TRBV29-1 to TRBJ2-1; D unclear. V was cut by 2 bases and J by 6 bases, with 8 bases left in between. Germline values: CDR1 SQVTM, CDR2 ANQGSEA. This CDR3 comprises 12 residues.

The rearrangement links TRBV28 to TRBJ1-6, with D perhaps TRBD1 (5 bases). This CDR3 is built from 15 residues. Per germline, CDR1 MDHEN and CDR2 SYDVKM. V dropped 7 bases and J dropped 6 bases, with 16 bases sitting between them. The CDR3 DNA follows: TGTGCCAGCACCCCGGGGGTATCGGGTAATTCACCCCTCCACTTT. Translated, it gives CASTPGVSGNSPLHF. The entire variable domain, with the rest obtained from reference TRBV28 and TRBJ1-6, is as follows: DVKVTQSSRYLVKRTGEKVFLECVQDMDHENMFWYRQDPGLGLRLIYFSYDVKMKEKGDIPEGYSVSREKKERFSLILESASTNQTSMYLCASTPGVSGNSPLHFGNGTRLTVT.

This clonotype was found a few times. The chain uses TRBV11-2 and TRBJ2-7; D perhaps matches TRBD2 (6 bases). Trimming took off 3 bases at V and 3 bases at J, with 30 bases between the two ends. The CDR3 has 20 amino acids. Germline V gene data show CDR1 as SGHAT and CDR2 as FQNNGV. CDR3: CASSFRTALWRGGTNYEQYF. CDR3 in DNA: TGTGCCAGCAGCTTCCGAACCGCCCTCTGGCGGGGCGGGACCAACTACGAGCAGTACTTC.

This clonotype came up a few times. The chain uses TRBV20-1 and TRBJ1-5, with D unclear. Germline lookup yields CDR1 DFQATT and CDR2 SNEGSKA (reference sequence). This CDR3 region has 14 residues. The CDR3 sequence is CSVTGVEGNQPQHF. CDR3 sequence (DNA): TGCAGCGTCACCGGGGTGGAGGGCAATCAGCCCCAGCATTTT.

This chain links TRBV20-1 with TRBJ2-2; 8 positions agree with TRBD2. Unmatched junction bases numbered 2, after V lost 1 base and J lost 1 base. Germline V gene data show CDR1 as DFQATT and CDR2 as SNEGSKA (reference sequence). The CDR3 is made up of 15 amino acids. The CDR3 sequence is CSARGSGGNTGELFF. CDR3 nucleotide sequence: TGCAGTGCTAGAGGGAGCGGGGGGAACACCGGGGAGCTGTTTTTT.

This clonotype was seen a handful of times. This sequence joins TRBV4-2 and TRBJ2-1; D perhaps matches TRBD2 (6 bases). V lost 1 base, J lost 5 bases, and 15 bases lay in between. This CDR3 contains 16 residues. Germline loops: CDR1 LGHNA, CDR2 YNFKEQ. The CDR3 is CASSQADGTLNNEQFF. In DNA, the CDR3 is TGTGCCAGCAGCCAAGCTGATGGGACTTTAAACAATGAGCAGTTCTTC.

This chain uses TRBV5-5 with TRBJ2-4, with D uncertain. The V gene's germline CDR1 is SGHKS and CDR2 YYEKEE (reference sequence). The CDR3 totals 14 residues. The V gene lost 9 bases and the J gene lost 7 bases, with 20 bases spanning the gap. CDR3 loop: CAMGPGLRWNIQYF. The CDR3 DNA reads as TGTGCCATGGGCCCCGGCCTCCGGTGGAACATTCAGTACTTC.

The chain is built from TRBV4-1 and TRBJ2-1, with D perhaps given as TRBD1 or TRBD2 (5 bases each). V lost 3 bases to trimming and J lost 5 bases, with 14 bases between them. This CDR3 spans 15 amino acids. The germline gives CDR1 MGHRA, CDR2 YSYEKL. The CDR3 reads CASSQRDLNDNEQFF. The CDR3 coding sequence is TGCGCCAGCAGCCAGAGGGACCTAAACGACAATGAGCAGTTCTTC.

For the CDR3, the DNA is TGTGCCAGCAGCTTAACGGGGAGGGGAGAGACCCAGTACTTC. This gives the protein CASSLTGRGETQYF. The chain is built from TRBV7-9 and TRBJ2-5, with 7 positions matching TRBD2. J lost 4 bases, V lost 2 bases, and 4 bases had no gene match. This CDR3 contains 14 residues. CDR1 and CDR2 (germline): SEHNR, FQNEAQ (reference sequence).

This clonotype has a handful of counts. V is TRBV15 and J is TRBJ1-2; D is ambiguous. The CDR3 extends over 12 amino acids. Germline values: CDR1 LNHNV, CDR2 YYDKDF (reference sequence). Between the trimmed V and J ends, which lost 0 bases and 4 bases, there was a span of 3 bases. CDR3 sequence reads: CATSRDGYGYTF. The DNA of the CDR3 is TGTGCCACCAGCAGAGACGGCTATGGCTACACCTTC.

The gene calls are TRBV5-1 and TRBJ2-1; 9 positions agree with TRBD1. This CDR3 is 17 amino acids long. J gave up 0 bases and V 4 bases, and 8 bases lay outside the gene matches. Germline loops: CDR1 SGHRS, CDR2 YFSETQ. The CDR3 DNA is TGCGCCAGCAGCCCCGGGACAGGGCGAAGCTCCTACAATGAGCAGTTCTTC. It is translated as CASSPGTGRSSYNEQFF.

This clonotype has just a few counts. This rearrangement joins TRBV4-1 to TRBJ1-2, with TRBD1 identical over 10 bases. Trimming cost V 3 bases and J 4 bases; bases outside gene matches: 8. This CDR3 is 16 amino acids long. Per the germline V gene, CDR1 is MGHRA and CDR2 is YSYEKL. The CDR3 protein is CASSQESGTGVYGYTF. The CDR3 DNA reads TGCGCCAGCAGCCAGGAGTCCGGGACAGGGGTCTATGGCTACACCTTC.

This clonotype was found many times. The gene calls are TRBV12-3 or TRBV12-4 and TRBJ2-2; D is possibly TRBD2 (5 bases). The CDR3 spans 14 residues. V lost 8 bases to trimming and J lost 6 bases, with 16 bases between them. The DNA for the CDR3 is TGTGCCAGCCGCGGACTTCCCGGGGCCGGGGAGCTGTTTTTT. This encodes CASRGLPGAGELFF.

This clonotype showed up many times. This chain joins TRBV15 and TRBJ2-1, with 9 bases identical to TRBD2. CDR1 and CDR2 from the germline V gene are LNHNV and YYDKDF (reference sequence). The V gene end was trimmed by 0 bases and the J gene end by 3 bases; junction bases not matched to a gene: 3. The CDR3 is made up of 16 amino acids. The CDR3 region has the DNA TGTGCCACCAGCAGAGAGGGCGGGAGGGTCTACAATGAGCAGTTCTTC. Translation gives CATSREGGRVYNEQFF. Full variable domain (outside the CDR3, taken from reference TRBV15 and TRBJ2-1): DAMVIQNPRYQVTQFGKPVTLSCSQTLNHNVMYWYQQKSSQAPKLLFHYYDKDFNNEADTPDNFQSRRPNTSFCFLDIRSPGLGDTAMYLCATSREGGRVYNEQFFGPGTRLTVL.

This clonotype occurred many times. The chain recombines TRBV2 with TRBJ2-7; D tentatively fits TRBD1 or TRBD2 (6 bases each). Trimming left V 8 bases short and J 5 bases short, with 19 bases between. The CDR3 has 14 amino acids. The germline CDR1 and CDR2 sequences are SNHLY and FYNNEI. CDR3 DNA: TGTGCCAGCCTAGCGCGGCAGGGGTTCGACGAGCAGTACTTC. This codes for CASLARQGFDEQYF.

This clonotype has a handful of counts. The chain has TRBV12-3 or TRBV12-4 and TRBJ2-3; tentatively, D is TRBD1 or TRBD2 (6 bases each). The CDR3 length is 20 residues. Between the trimmed V and J ends, which lost 0 bases and 9 bases, there was a span of 31 bases. Here the CDR3 reads CASSLAPRFPDRQAEGTQYF. The DNA for the CDR3 is TGTGCCAGCAGTTTAGCCCCCCGGTTTCCCGACAGGCAAGCGGAGGGCACGCAGTATTTT.

The chain is built from TRBV29-1 and TRBJ2-7; TRBD1 matches at 7 bases. Germline loops: CDR1 SQVTM, CDR2 ANQGSEA. CDR3 length equals 12 residues. Trimming at V came to 7 bases and at J to 5 bases, leaving 8 bases not matched to a gene. The CDR3 DNA reads as TGCAGCGCAGTCGACAGGGTGCACGAGCAGTACTTC. It is translated as CSAVDRVHEQYF.

This clonotype was observed many times. J is TRBJ2-3 and V is TRBV6-5; 9 bases are a match to TRBD1. Per germline, CDR1 MNHEY and CDR2 SVGAGI. Trimming took 4 bases from V and 3 from J; bases not matched to a gene: 14. CDR3 length equals 18 residues. This chain's CDR3 is CASSSTDRGWLGTDTQYF. The DNA of the CDR3 is TGTGCCAGCAGTTCGACCGACAGGGGGTGGTTGGGAACAGATACGCAGTATTTT.